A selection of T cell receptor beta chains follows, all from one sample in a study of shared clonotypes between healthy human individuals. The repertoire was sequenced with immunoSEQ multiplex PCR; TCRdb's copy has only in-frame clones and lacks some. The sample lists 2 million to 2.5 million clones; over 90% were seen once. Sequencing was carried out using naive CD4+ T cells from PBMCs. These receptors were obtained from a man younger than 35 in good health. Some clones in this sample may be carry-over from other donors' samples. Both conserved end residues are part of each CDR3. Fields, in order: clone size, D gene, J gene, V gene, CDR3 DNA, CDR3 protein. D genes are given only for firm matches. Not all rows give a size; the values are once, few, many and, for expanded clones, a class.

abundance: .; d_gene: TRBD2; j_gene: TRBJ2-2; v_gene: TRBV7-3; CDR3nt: TGTGCCAGCAGCTCCCCAGGTCCCTCTAGCGGGAGATACACCGGGGAGCTGTTTTTT; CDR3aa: CASSSPGPSSGRYTGELFF
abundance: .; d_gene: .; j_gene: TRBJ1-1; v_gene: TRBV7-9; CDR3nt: TGTGCCAGCAGCTTATTCACCCCCGACACTGAAGCTTTCTTT; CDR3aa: CASSLFTPDTEAFF
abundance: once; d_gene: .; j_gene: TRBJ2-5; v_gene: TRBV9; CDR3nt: TGTGCCAGCAGCGTAGGAGTAACAGGGCTATCGGAGACCCAGTACTTC; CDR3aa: CASSVGVTGLSETQYF
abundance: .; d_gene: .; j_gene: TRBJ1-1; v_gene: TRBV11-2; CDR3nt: TGTGCCAGCACCACTATTCGGGGGACTGAAGCTTTCTTT; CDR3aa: CASTTIRGTEAFF
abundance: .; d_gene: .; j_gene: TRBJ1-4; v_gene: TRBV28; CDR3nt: TGTGCCAGCAGTCCCCCCCGGGGGTGGGCTAATGAAAAACTGTTTTTT; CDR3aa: CASSPPRGWANEKLFF
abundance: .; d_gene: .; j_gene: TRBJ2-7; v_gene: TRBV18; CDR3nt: TGTGCCAGCTCCCCCCAGGAATCCTACGAGCAGTACTTC; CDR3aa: CASSPQESYEQYF
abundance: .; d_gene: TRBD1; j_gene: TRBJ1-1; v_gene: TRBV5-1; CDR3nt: TGCGCCAGCAGCTTGTATGGCTACAGGGGGAACACTGAAGCTTTCTTT; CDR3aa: CASSLYGYRGNTEAFF
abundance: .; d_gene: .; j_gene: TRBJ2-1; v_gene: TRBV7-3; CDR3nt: TGTGCCAGCAGCTTAACGCGACCTGGTGAGCAGTTCTTC; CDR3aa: CASSLTRPGEQFF
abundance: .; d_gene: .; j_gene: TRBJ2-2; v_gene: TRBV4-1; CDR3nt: TGCGCCAGCAGCTTCCACTACACCGGGGAGCTGTTTTTT; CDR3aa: CASSFHYTGELFF
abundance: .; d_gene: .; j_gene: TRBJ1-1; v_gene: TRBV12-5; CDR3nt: TGTGCTAGTGGCTCTGGTAAGGTGAACACTGAAGCTTTCTTT; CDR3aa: CASGSGKVNTEAFF
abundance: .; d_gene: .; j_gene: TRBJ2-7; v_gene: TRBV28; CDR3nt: TGTGCCAGCGGGACCACAGGGCGTCTGACCTACGAGCAGTACTTC; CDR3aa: CASGTTGRLTYEQYF
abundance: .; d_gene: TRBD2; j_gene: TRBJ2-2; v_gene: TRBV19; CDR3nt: TGTGCCAGTAGTCCCTTAGCGGGAGGGCATGTCGGGGAGCTGTTTTTT; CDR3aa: CASSPLAGGHVGELFF
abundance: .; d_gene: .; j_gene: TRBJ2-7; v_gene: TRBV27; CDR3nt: TGTGCCAGCAGTTTATCGCTAGCCCCGATTTACGAGCAGTACTTC; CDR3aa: CASSLSLAPIYEQYF
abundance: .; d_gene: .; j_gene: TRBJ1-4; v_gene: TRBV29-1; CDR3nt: TGCAGCGGCAAATTAAAAGGGACTAATGAAAAACTGTTTTTT; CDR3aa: CSGKLKGTNEKLFF
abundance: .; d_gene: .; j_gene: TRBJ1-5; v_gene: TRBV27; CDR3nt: TGTGCCAGTCCCCATCAGCCCCAGCATTTT; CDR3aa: CASPHQPQHF
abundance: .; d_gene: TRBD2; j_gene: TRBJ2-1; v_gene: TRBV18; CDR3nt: TGTGCCAGCTCACCGGCGTCAGTTGGACTAGCGGGAGGGAGCTCCTACAATGAGCAGTTCTTC; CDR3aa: CASSPASVGLAGGSSYNEQFF
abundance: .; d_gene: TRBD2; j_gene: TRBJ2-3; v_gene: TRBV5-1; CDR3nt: TGCGCCAGCAGCTCCGGACTAGCGGGAGGCCGCACAGATACGCAGTATTTT; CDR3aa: CASSSGLAGGRTDTQYF
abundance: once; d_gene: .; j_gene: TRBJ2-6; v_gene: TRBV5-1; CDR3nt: TGCGCCAGCAGCTCGCCACCCTCGGGAGTGACCCGCTCTGGGGCCAACGTCCTGACTTTC; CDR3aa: CASSSPPSGVTRSGANVLTF
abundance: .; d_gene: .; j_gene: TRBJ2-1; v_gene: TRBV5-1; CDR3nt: TGCGCCAGCAGCTTGGGAGGGGAGGCACGGATCGAGCAGTTCTTC; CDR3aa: CASSLGGEARIEQFF
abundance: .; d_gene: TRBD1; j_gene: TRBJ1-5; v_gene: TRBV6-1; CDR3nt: TGTGCCAGCAGTGATGGACAGGGGGGGAATCAGCCCCAGCATTTT; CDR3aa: CASSDGQGGNQPQHF
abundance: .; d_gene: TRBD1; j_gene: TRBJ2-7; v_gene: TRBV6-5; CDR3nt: TGTGCCAGCAGTCGGGACAGGGGTTACGAGCAGTACTTC; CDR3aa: CASSRDRGYEQYF
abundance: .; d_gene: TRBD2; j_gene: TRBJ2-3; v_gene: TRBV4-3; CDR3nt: TGCGCCAGCAGCCAGGGACTAGCGGATACGCAGTATTTT; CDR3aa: CASSQGLADTQYF
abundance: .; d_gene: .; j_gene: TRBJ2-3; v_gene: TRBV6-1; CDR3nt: TGTGCCAGCAGACTCTACAGGGCAGATACGCAGTATTTT; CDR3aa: CASRLYRADTQYF
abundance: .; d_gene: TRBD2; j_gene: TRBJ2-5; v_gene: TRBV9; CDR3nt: TGTGCCAGCAGCGTTACTAGCGGGAGGGTTGGAGAGACCCAGTACTTC; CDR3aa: CASSVTSGRVGETQYF
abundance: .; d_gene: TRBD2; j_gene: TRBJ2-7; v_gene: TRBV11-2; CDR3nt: TGTGCCAGCAGCTTAGCTAGCGGGAGGTACGAGCAGTACTTC; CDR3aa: CASSLASGRYEQYF
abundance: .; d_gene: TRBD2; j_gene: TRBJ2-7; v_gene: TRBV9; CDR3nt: TGTGCCAGCAGCGTAGAAGGTAGCGGGTTCTCCTACGAGCAGTACTTC; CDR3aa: CASSVEGSGFSYEQYF